Below are 16 T cell receptor beta chains sequenced from a single sample in a study of response to subunit inactivated influenza vaccine. TCRdb recomputed calls from the RT-PCR reads with MiXCR, one row per CDR3 protein. Among around 320,000 distinct CDR3 sequences listed, 22% were seen once. Source: PBMCs from blood, taken 21 months after vaccination. These receptors were collected from a man between 50 and 70 years old who received an inactivated influenza vaccine.

The rearrangement uses TRBV12-3 or TRBV12-4 and TRBJ1-1, with 7 bases fitting TRBD1. The CDR3 loop spans 14 amino acids. V shed 3 bases and J 5 bases; nucleotides not matched to a gene: 6. CDR3 amino acids: CASSFAGGVTEAFF. In DNA form, the CDR3 reads TGTGCCAGCAGTTTTGCAGGGGGTGTAACTGAAGCTTTCTTT.

This chain joins TRBV15 and TRBJ2-2, with D unclear. Per germline, CDR1 LNHNV and CDR2 YYDKDF (reference sequence). This CDR3 comprises 13 residues. With 3 bases removed from V and 5 bases from J, the gap between germline ends came to 7 bases. Written as DNA, the CDR3 is TGTGCCACCAGCAGCCCCAGAACCGGGGAGCTGTTTTTT. Translated: CATSSPRTGELFF.

The chain links TRBV6-2 or TRBV6-3 to TRBJ2-2; D may be TRBD1 (6 bases). Germline-derived CDR1 and CDR2 are MNHEY and SVGEGT. The length of the CDR3 is 16 residues. Trimming cost V 4 bases and J 0 bases, with 12 bases left between them. As DNA, the CDR3 is TGTGCCAGCAGTTTCGGGACACCCGCGAACACCGGGGAGCTGTTTTTT. This gives the protein CASSFGTPANTGELFF.

This clonotype appeared many times. The chain joins TRBV12-3 or TRBV12-4 to TRBJ1-5; a possible D gene is TRBD1 (5 bases). The CDR3 consists of 14 residues. Trimming left V 2 bases short and J 7 bases short, with 12 bases between. CDR3 nucleotides: TGTGCCAGCAGTTTATGGCAGGGTTACCAGCCCCAGCATTTT. Residues: CASSLWQGYQPQHF.

This clonotype has a handful of counts. This sequence joins TRBV7-9 and TRBJ1-4; TRBD1 matches at 11 bases. The CDR3 length is 14 residues. Germline CDR1 and CDR2: SEHNR and FQNEAQ (reference sequence). The trim removed 6 bases at V and 7 bases at J, leaving 4 bases unmatched. The DNA for the CDR3 is TGTGCCAGCAGGAGGACAGGGGGCGTTGAAAAACTGTTTTTT. Protein: CASRRTGGVEKLFF. Complete variable domain (other parts from reference TRBV7-9 and TRBJ1-4): DTGVSQNPRHKITKRGQNVTFRCDPISEHNRLYWYRQTLGQGPEFLTYFQNEAQLEKSRLLSDRFSAERPKGSFSTLEIQRTEQGDSAMYLCASRRTGGVEKLFFGSGTQLSVL.

This clonotype was counted a few times. The J gene is TRBJ1-1, the V gene TRBV20-1; D is unresolved. The germline CDR1 and CDR2 sequences are DFQATT and SNEGSKA (reference sequence). Trimming shortened V by 3 bases and J by 0 bases, and 14 bases separated the two germline ends. This CDR3 is built from 15 residues. In DNA, the CDR3 is TGCAGTGCTAGGAGGCCCAGCGTCATGAACACTGAAGCTTTCTTT. Translating gives CSARRPSVMNTEAFF.

This clonotype has a handful of counts. The chain couples TRBV20-1 to TRBJ1-2, with TRBD1 identical over 9 bases. CDR3 size: 13 residues. Trimming at V came to 3 bases and at J to 5 bases, leaving 4 bases not matched to a gene. Germline V gives CDR1 DFQATT, CDR2 SNEGSKA (reference sequence). This chain's CDR3 is CSASPGQGYGYTF. As DNA, the CDR3 is TGCAGTGCTAGCCCGGGACAGGGATATGGCTACACCTTC.

This chain connects TRBV18 to TRBJ1-5, with D uncertain. From germline, CDR1 is KGHSH and CDR2 LQKENI. The V end was cut by 1 base, the J end by 3 bases, with 7 bases between. The CDR3 is 14 amino acids. CDR3 residues: CASSPLGPNQPQHF. The CDR3 nucleotides read TGTGCCAGCTCACCACTTGGACCCAATCAGCCCCAGCATTTT.

This clonotype was seen more than once but under ten times. The V gene is TRBV9, the J gene TRBJ1-2; 7 bases map to TRBD1. V gave up 3 bases and J gave up 3 bases; unmatched junction bases: 11. Germline lookup yields CDR1 SGDLS and CDR2 YYNGEE. The CDR3 length is 16 residues. The CDR3 DNA is TGTGCCAGCAGCGGAAATTCGGGACAGAGCTACTATGGCTACACCTTC. Its translation is CASSGNSGQSYYGYTF.

The chain is built from TRBV6-2 or TRBV6-3 and TRBJ2-1, with a weak D call TRBD2 (5 bases). V was pared by 6 bases and J by 9 bases, with 12 bases between. The germline V gene has CDR1 MNHEY and CDR2 SVGEGT. The CDR3 runs to 12 residues. CDR3 region: CASRPWTGEQFF. CDR3 nucleotide sequence: TGTGCCAGCAGACCCTGGACTGGTGAGCAGTTCTTC.

The sample holds a few counts of this clonotype. CDR3 DNA sequence: TGTGCCAGCAGCTTCGGGAACTTCGGAGAAGCTTTCTTT. Translating gives CASSFGNFGEAFF. This rearrangement joins TRBV7-8 to TRBJ1-1, with D uncertain. Germline V gene lookup returns CDR1 SGHVS and CDR2 FQNEAQ. The CDR3 loop spans 13 amino acids. Trimming removed 3 bases from V and 8 bases from J, with 13 bases in between.

DNA of the CDR3: TGTGCTAGTGGTTACACGGGACTCCCAAGGTTAGGCAAAAACATTCAGTACTTC. It is translated as CASGYTGLPRLGKNIQYF. The gene calls are TRBV12-5 and TRBJ2-4, with D maybe TRBD2 (6 bases). In germline, CDR1 is LGHNT, CDR2 FRNRAP. V was cut by 4 bases and J by 3 bases, with 22 bases left in between. The CDR3 runs 18 residues.

This CDR3 reads CASSHNEKLFF. CDR3 in DNA: TGTGCCAGCAGTCACAATGAAAAACTGTTTTTT. V and J are TRBV7-8 and TRBJ1-4; unclear D gene. The V end was cut by 6 bases, the J end by 5 bases, with 4 bases between. This CDR3 contains 11 residues. Looked up from germline, CDR1 is SGHVS and CDR2 is FQNEAQ.

There are a few counts of this clonotype. The V and J genes are TRBV20-1 and TRBJ1-4; no clear D gene. V was shortened by 3 bases and J by 0 bases, with 14 bases between the two germline ends. CDR1 and CDR2 from the germline V gene are DFQATT and SNEGSKA (reference sequence). The CDR3 totals 16 residues. Here the CDR3 DNA reads TGCAGTGCTAGGTTCCCAGGATATGCAACTAATGAAAAACTGTTTTTT. Translating it yields CSARFPGYATNEKLFF.

The chain links TRBV7-9 to TRBJ2-2; 7 bases map to TRBD1. The V gene's germline CDR1 is SEHNR and CDR2 FQNEAQ (reference sequence). V gave up 5 bases and J gave up 4 bases; unmatched junction bases: 10. The CDR3 spans 16 residues. The CDR3 DNA reads as TGTGCCAGCAGCATCTACAGGGGTGAGCTCACCGGGGAGCTGTTTTTT. This sequence encodes CASSIYRGELTGELFF.

The chain carries TRBV5-6 and TRBJ1-2; D is unclear. This CDR3 region has 14 residues. With 2 bases removed from V and 5 bases from J, the gap between germline ends came to 13 bases. Germline V gives CDR1 SGHDT, CDR2 YYEEEE. In DNA form, the CDR3 reads TGTGCCAGCAGCTTAGGAGCGCGGCTATATGGCTACACCTTC. It codes for CASSLGARLYGYTF.